Listed here are 5 T cell receptor beta chains from one sample, sequenced in a study of identical twins. TCRdb reprocessed the 5' RACE reads with MiXCR, giving one entry per CDR3 protein. The table has 570,000 or so distinct CDR3 sequences, roughly 9.5% seen once. The same sample was also used in a study of yellow fever vaccine responses in identical twins.

Sequencing was carried out using PBMCs. The receptor set was obtained from a woman younger than 35 in good health.

The chain recombines TRBV7-8 with TRBJ2-5, with TRBD2 as a possible D gene (5 bases). Per the germline V gene, CDR1 is SGHVS and CDR2 is FQNEAQ. Trimming pared 7 bases from V and 4 bases from J, leaving 10 bases between. This CDR3 spans 12 amino acids. The CDR3 DNA reads TGTGCCAGCAACCCGGGGTTAGAGACCCAGTACTTC. It is translated as CASNPGLETQYF. The whole variable domain, remainder taken from reference TRBV7-8 and TRBJ2-5, is GAGVSQSPRYKVAKRGQDVALRCDPISGHVSLFWYQQALGQGPEFLTYFQNEAQLDKSGLPSDRFFAERPEGSVSTLKIQRTQQEDSAVYLCASNPGLETQYFGPGTRLLVL.

The chain is built from TRBV6-1 and TRBJ2-3, with TRBD2 matching over 8 bases. The CDR3 spans 13 residues. The germline V gene encodes CDR1 MNHNS and CDR2 SASEGT. V dropped 8 bases and J dropped 2; count of bases not matched to a gene: 3. The CDR3, as DNA: TGTGCCAGCTTTGGACTAGCCACAGATACGCAGTATTTT. Protein: CASFGLATDTQYF.

Ten or more counts support this clonotype. The chain combines TRBV25-1 with TRBJ1-1; D call uncertain. This CDR3 is built from 15 residues. Germline-derived CDR1 and CDR2 are MGHDK and SYGVNS. Trimming left V 3 bases short and J 2 bases short, with 13 bases between. DNA of the CDR3: TGTGCCAGCAGTGACTCAAGGACGTACAACACTGAAGCTTTCTTT. Translation: CASSDSRTYNTEAFF.

Many counts were recorded for this clonotype. The rearrangement uses TRBV12-3 or TRBV12-4 and TRBJ2-3; the D gene could be TRBD1 or TRBD2 (5 bases each). The CDR3 runs to 16 residues. Deletions cut 7 bases from V and 2 bases from J, with 19 bases between. The CDR3 nucleotides are TGTGCCAGCACACGTACGACTACAGGTTTCACAGATACGCAGTATTTT. It encodes CASTRTTTGFTDTQYF.

The V call is TRBV20-1, the J call TRBJ1-1; D is unresolved. Germline loops: CDR1 DFQATT, CDR2 SNEGSKA (reference sequence). The CDR3 sequence is 13 residues long. V was pared by 6 bases and J by 3 bases, with 14 bases between. The CDR3 sequence is CSAQRVVDTEAFF. CDR3 bases: TGCAGTGCGCAAAGGGTAGTCGACACTGAAGCTTTCTTT.